The 28 T cell receptor beta chains reported below all come from one sample, sequenced in a study of shared clonotypes between healthy human individuals. Libraries were prepared by immunoSEQ multiplex PCR; TCRdb keeps only in-frame clonotypes and omits some of them. The table has some 500,000 clones, almost 97% seen once; the top ten hold about 0.054%. Sequencing used naive CD4+ T cells sorted from blood. Documented subset: CD45RA+ positively selected. Every receptor here comes from a woman aged 30 to 39 in good health.

The CDR3 DNA sequence: TGTGCCAGCAGCTTAGCGTACGGCGGGAGTTACGAGCAGTACTTC. It translates to CASSLAYGGSYEQYF. The J gene is TRBJ2-7, the V gene TRBV11-2, with TRBD2 matching 7 bases. The trim removed 1 base at V and 4 bases at J, leaving 7 bases unmatched. Germline values: CDR1 SGHAT, CDR2 FQNNGV. This CDR3 comprises 15 residues.

The CDR3 reads CSVAGTSSYNEQFF. The CDR3 DNA is TGCAGCGTGGCCGGGACAAGCTCCTACAATGAGCAGTTCTTC. The chain has TRBV29-1 and TRBJ2-1, with D perhaps matching TRBD1 (6 bases). V dropped 6 bases and J dropped 0 bases, with 12 bases sitting between them. Germline assignment: CDR1 SQVTM and CDR2 ANQGSEA. This CDR3 region has 14 residues.

The chain employs TRBV10-3 and TRBJ2-1, with D maybe TRBD1 (5 bases). The CDR3 length is 11 residues. CDR1 is ENHRY, CDR2 SYGVKD, per germline. V lost 5 bases and J 8 bases, leaving 7 bases between the germline ends. The CDR3 protein is CAISKGDEQFF. The DNA for the CDR3 is TGTGCCATCAGTAAAGGGGATGAGCAGTTCTTC.

This chain links TRBV6-5 with TRBJ2-7, with D possibly being TRBD1 or TRBD2 (5 bases each). V lost 7 bases and J 5 bases, leaving 15 bases between the germline ends. This CDR3 is 13 amino acids long. From germline, CDR1 is MNHEY and CDR2 SVGAGI. CDR3 sequence reads: CASTYARGHEQYF. DNA of the CDR3: TGTGCCAGCACCTACGCGAGGGGCCACGAGCAGTACTTC.

V usage is TRBV11-2 and J usage is TRBJ2-3, with TRBD2 identical over 10 bases. The CDR3 has 16 residues. The J segment lost 0 bases and the V segment lost 3 bases, leaving 3 bases of the junction unmatched. CDR1 is SGHAT and CDR2 is FQNNGV in the germline V gene. The chain's CDR3 is CASSFSSGSSTDTQYF. CDR3 DNA: TGTGCCAGCAGCTTCTCTAGCGGGAGCAGCACAGATACGCAGTATTTT. The entire variable domain, with the rest obtained from reference TRBV11-2 and TRBJ2-3, is as follows: EAGVAQSPRYKIIEKRQSVAFWCNPISGHATLYWYQQILGQGPKLLIQFQNNGVVDDSQLPKDRFSAERLKGVDSTLKIQPAKLEDSAVYLCASSFSSGSSTDTQYFGPGTRLTVL.

This chain links TRBV7-9 with TRBJ1-3; no clear D gene. In germline, CDR1 is SEHNR, CDR2 FQNEAQ (reference sequence). Trimming removed 1 base at V and 10 bases at J, with 11 bases between. CDR3 length: 13 residues. The CDR3 here is CASSLEITQTIYF. CDR3 nucleotide sequence: TGTGCCAGCAGCTTAGAAATTACACAGACCATATATTTT.

The V call is TRBV27, the J call TRBJ2-7, with 7 bases matching TRBD1. The CDR3 is 14 residues long. Germline V CDR1 and CDR2: MNHEY, SMNVEV (reference sequence). Germline trimming cut 0 bases from V and 4 bases from J; bases unmatched to any gene: 3. The DNA of the CDR3 is TGTGCCAGCAGTTTATCGACACAGGGGTACGAGCAGTACTTC. Its protein product is CASSLSTQGYEQYF.

This clone came up once. V gene TRBV2 combines with J gene TRBJ2-7, with D hard to call. CDR3 length equals 14 residues. Trimming removed 6 bases at V and 1 base at J, with 13 bases between. Per the germline V gene, CDR1 is SNHLY and CDR2 is FYNNEI. Written as DNA, the CDR3 is TGTGCCAGCAGACTTTCCTGGGCTTCCTACGAGCAGTACTTC. It yields the protein CASRLSWASYEQYF.

The rearrangement uses TRBV11-2 and TRBJ2-4; D is possibly TRBD1 (5 bases). The CDR3 length is 15 residues. Germline values: CDR1 SGHAT, CDR2 FQNNGV. Trimming left V 0 bases short and J 7 bases short, with 13 bases between. The DNA of the CDR3 is TGTGCCAGCAGCTTAGAGGCAGGGATAGAGAACATTCAGTACTTC. Residues: CASSLEAGIENIQYF.

This sequence joins TRBV5-1 and TRBJ2-7, with a tentative D call TRBD1 (6 bases). Trimming took off 5 bases at V and 3 bases at J, with 21 bases between the two ends. This CDR3 has 16 amino acids. In germline, CDR1 is SGHRS, CDR2 YFSETQ. In DNA form, the CDR3 reads TGCGCCAGCAGATCGAGACAGGACCAAGGGATCTACGAGCAGTACTTC. Its translation: CASRSRQDQGIYEQYF.

CDR3 coding DNA: TGTGCCAGCTCACCAGGCCAGGGCACAGATACGCAGTATTTT. Translated: CASSPGQGTDTQYF. The chain links TRBV18 to TRBJ2-3, with no clear D. The CDR3 runs 14 residues. V was cut by 2 bases and J by 1 base, with 7 bases left in between. Germline lookup yields CDR1 KGHSH and CDR2 LQKENI. Drawing the rest from reference TRBV18 and TRBJ2-3, the complete variable domain is NAGVMQNPRHLVRRRGQEARLRCSPMKGHSHVYWYRQLPEEGLKFMVYLQKENIIDESGMPKERFSAEFPKEGPSILRIQQVVRGDSAAYFCASSPGQGTDTQYFGPGTRLTVL.

The chain couples TRBV10-3 to TRBJ1-5, with TRBD1 as a possible D gene (5 bases). The CDR3 has 14 residues. Per germline, CDR1 ENHRY and CDR2 SYGVKD. V was clipped by 3 bases and J by 7 bases, with 13 bases between them. The CDR3 DNA is TGTGCCATCAGTGAACCAGGGATTAGGCAGCCCCAGCATTTT. It translates to CAISEPGIRQPQHF.

The chain carries TRBV7-8 and TRBJ2-7, with 7 nucleotides matching TRBD1. Germline-derived CDR1 and CDR2 are SGHVS and FQNEAQ. V was pared by 1 base and J by 2 bases, with 5 bases of the junction left unmatched. The length of the CDR3 is 15 residues. CDR3 nucleotide sequence: TGTGCCAGCAGCTTAGGAGGGGGCCGAGCCTACGAGCAGTACTTC. Its translation is CASSLGGGRAYEQYF.

Concerning this clone itself: This CDR3 is also generated by other DNA sequences in the sample. This chain uses TRBV6-1 with TRBJ2-5; D is possibly TRBD1 or TRBD2 (7 bases each). Germline values: CDR1 MNHNS, CDR2 SASEGT. Between the trimmed V and J ends, which lost 6 bases and 2 bases, there was a span of 13 bases. CDR3 length: 14 amino acids. The CDR3 sequence: CASSAGGGQETQYF. The CDR3, as DNA: TGTGCCAGCAGCGCAGGGGGGGGTCAAGAGACCCAGTACTTC.

This clone was detected once. V gene TRBV19 combines with J gene TRBJ2-5; TRBD1 matches 10 bases. The CDR3 loop spans 19 amino acids. The J segment lost 1 base and the V segment lost 4 bases, leaving 15 bases of the junction unmatched. Germline CDR1 LNHDA, CDR2 SQIVND (reference sequence). The chain's CDR3 is CASSKTGGVVKGFQETQYF. The DNA for the CDR3 is TGTGCCAGTAGTAAGACAGGGGGCGTCGTGAAGGGCTTCCAAGAGACCCAGTACTTC.

CDR3 region: CASSVLGGGNQPQHF. The CDR3 DNA follows: TGTGCCAGTAGCGTGTTGGGGGGGGGCAATCAGCCCCAGCATTTT. The genes are TRBV19 and TRBJ1-5; perhaps TRBD1 as D (5 bases). The CDR3 is 15 amino acids. V was trimmed by 6 bases and J by 2 bases, leaving 14 bases between them. CDR1 and CDR2 (germline): LNHDA, SQIVND (reference sequence).

This clone occurred a few times. The CDR3 DNA sequence: TGTGCCAGTAGCTGGGACGATTCGTACGAGCAGTACTTC. It encodes CASSWDDSYEQYF. This chain links TRBV19 with TRBJ2-7; D may be TRBD1 or TRBD2 (5 bases each). Germline loops: CDR1 LNHDA, CDR2 SQIVND (reference sequence). V was clipped by 6 bases and J by 4 bases, with 13 bases between them. This CDR3 has 13 residues.

This sequence joins TRBV25-1 and TRBJ2-5; TRBD2 aligns across 7 bases. The CDR3 is 13 amino acids. Germline CDR1 MGHDK, CDR2 SYGVNS. Trimming took 4 bases from V and 5 from J; bases not matched to a gene: 4. The CDR3: CASSGMGGETQYF. In DNA form, the CDR3 reads TGTGCCAGCAGTGGGATGGGGGGGGAGACCCAGTACTTC.

The V and J genes are TRBV19 and TRBJ2-1; 7 nucleotides align to TRBD2. Germline-derived CDR1 and CDR2 are LNHDA and SQIVND (reference sequence). With V trimmed by 3 bases and J by 9 bases, 5 bases remained unmatched. This CDR3 has 13 residues. CDR3 sequence: CASSIERGAEQFF. CDR3 DNA: TGTGCCAGTAGTATTGAGCGGGGAGCTGAGCAGTTCTTC.

The DNA of the CDR3 is TGTGCCAGTAGTATAGCCCGGGGCAATCAGCCCCAGCATTTT. It translates to CASSIARGNQPQHF. This chain uses TRBV19 with TRBJ1-5; unclear D gene. The CDR3 length is 14 residues. Germline V CDR1 and CDR2: LNHDA, SQIVND (reference sequence). Between the trimmed V and J ends, which lost 1 base and 2 bases, there was a span of 6 bases.

The chain couples TRBV15 to TRBJ2-7; D is perhaps TRBD2 (5 bases). V was clipped by 1 base and J by 0 bases, with 10 bases between them. The CDR3 has 15 amino acids. Germline values: CDR1 LNHNV, CDR2 YYDKDF (reference sequence). CDR3 nucleotides: TGTGCCACCAGCAGAGGTAGCGTCTACTCCTACGAGCAGTACTTC. Its protein product is CATSRGSVYSYEQYF.

The V gene is TRBV4-1, the J gene TRBJ2-5; D is ambiguous. This CDR3 comprises 17 residues. Germline V gene lookup returns CDR1 MGHRA and CDR2 YSYEKL. V lost 2 bases, J lost 2 bases, and 18 bases lay in between. The chain's CDR3 is CASSQSPLSLGQETQYF. CDR3 nucleotides: TGCGCCAGCAGCCAAAGCCCCCTTAGTCTTGGGCAAGAGACCCAGTACTTC.

This sequence joins TRBV6-1 and TRBJ2-1; 10 bases align to TRBD2. There are 17 residues in the CDR3. The germline V gene has CDR1 MNHNS and CDR2 SASEGT. J gave up 5 bases and V 4 bases, and 11 bases lay outside the gene matches. The CDR3 region is CASSGGASGSADNEQFF. CDR3 sequence (DNA): TGTGCCAGCAGTGGGGGGGCTAGCGGGAGTGCGGACAATGAGCAGTTCTTC.

V and J are TRBV28 and TRBJ2-1; the match to TRBD2 covers 7 bases. Trimming took 5 bases from V and 14 from J; bases not matched to a gene: 12. CDR1 and CDR2 (germline): MDHEN, SYDVKM. The CDR3 loop spans 13 amino acids. CDR3 amino acids: CASSASGPMSKFF. The CDR3 nucleotides are TGTGCCAGCAGTGCTAGCGGTCCTATGAGTAAGTTCTTC.

The genes are TRBV6-5 and TRBJ2-5; D is unresolved. In germline, CDR1 is MNHEY, CDR2 SVGAGI. V shed 8 bases and J shed 5 bases, with 9 bases lying between them. The CDR3 spans 11 residues. CDR3 in DNA: TGTGCCAGCTCCCGAGGCGAGACCCAGTACTTC. This gives the protein CASSRGETQYF.

The genes are TRBV5-1 and TRBJ2-2; 8 positions match TRBD2. CDR1 SGHRS and CDR2 YFSETQ come from the germline V gene. The CDR3 runs 18 residues. V shed 0 bases and J 5 bases; nucleotides not matched to a gene: 12. CDR3 amino acids: CASSLAPRGGTKTGELFF. The DNA of the CDR3 is TGCGCCAGCAGCTTGGCTCCTCGGGGGGGAACTAAAACCGGGGAGCTGTTTTTT.

The V and J genes are TRBV28 and TRBJ2-5; 10 bases are a match to TRBD1. This CDR3 has 16 residues. Germline CDR1 MDHEN, CDR2 SYDVKM. V shed 5 bases and J 4 bases; nucleotides not matched to a gene: 10. In DNA, the CDR3 is TGTGCCAGCAGTCGCTCGCGACAGGGGGCAGGAGAGACCCAGTACTTC. Translated, it gives CASSRSRQGAGETQYF.

The rearrangement links TRBV11-2 to TRBJ2-5; D perhaps matches TRBD1 (5 bases). Germline V CDR1 and CDR2: SGHAT, FQNNGV. The CDR3 is 16 residues long. V was shortened by 5 bases and J by 11 bases, with 27 bases between the two germline ends. CDR3 bases: TGTGCCAGCAGCCCAACGGAGAGGTTACAGGTCTTGGAGCAGTACTTC. This sequence encodes CASSPTERLQVLEQYF.